These 10 T cell receptor beta chains were all obtained from the same sample, sequenced in a study of blood T cell repertoires in COVID-19. Sequenced by immunoSEQ multiplex PCR; TCRdb stores in-frame clones only, minus some. Among fewer than 250,000 clones listed, 80% to 85% were seen once. Material: peripheral blood. The receptor set was obtained from a woman older than 75 with COVID-19, enrolled during active disease.

The rearrangement links TRBV19 to TRBJ2-7; 8 bases match TRBD2. V dropped 9 bases and J dropped 4; count of bases not matched to a gene: 11. This CDR3 region has 14 residues. The germline V gene has CDR1 LNHDA and CDR2 SQIVND (reference sequence). In DNA, the CDR3 is TGTGCCAGCAGTTTGGTCGGGGGGGAATACGAGCAGTACTTC. It is translated as CASSLVGGEYEQYF.

The genes are TRBV9 and TRBJ2-2; D is perhaps TRBD1 (6 bases). Looked up from germline, CDR1 is SGDLS and CDR2 is YYNGEE. The CDR3 has 14 residues. Between the trimmed V and J ends, which lost 1 base and 7 bases, there was a span of 11 bases. In DNA, the CDR3 is TGTGCCAGCAGCGTATGGGGGCAGGGCGGGGAGCTGTTTTTT. It translates to CASSVWGQGGELFF.

In its sample, this clone was seen a few times. The rearrangement joins TRBV4-1 to TRBJ1-3; D is possibly TRBD1 (6 bases). CDR1 and CDR2 (germline): MGHRA, YSYEKL. Trimming took off 0 bases at V and 4 bases at J, with 13 bases between the two ends. The CDR3 spans 16 residues. The CDR3 nucleotides read TGCGCCAGCAGCCAAGATCCCGCACAGGGAGGAAACACCATATATTTT. It codes for CASSQDPAQGGNTIYF.

The rearrangement uses TRBV5-1 and TRBJ2-3, with D possibly TRBD2 on 6 matching bases. Germline CDR1 and CDR2: SGHRS and YFSETQ. This CDR3 has 15 residues. Trimming left V 2 bases short and J 0 bases short, with 10 bases between. This CDR3 reads CASSFGGRSTDTQYF. CDR3 bases: TGCGCCAGCAGCTTCGGGGGTCGAAGCACAGATACGCAGTATTTT.

The chain employs TRBV5-4 and TRBJ1-1; D might be TRBD1 (5 bases). This CDR3 is 14 amino acids long. CDR1 is SGHNT and CDR2 is YYREEE in the germline V gene (reference sequence). V dropped 3 bases and J dropped 4 bases, with 13 bases sitting between them. For the CDR3, the DNA is TGTGCCAGCAGCTCCGGGGGGATGGGCACTGAAGCTTTCTTT. This gives the protein CASSSGGMGTEAFF.

This chain connects TRBV18 to TRBJ1-2; D is ambiguous. Germline values: CDR1 KGHSH, CDR2 LQKENI. The CDR3 spans 16 residues. The germline V and J ends were trimmed by 1 base and 4 bases, with 16 bases remaining between them. The CDR3 protein is CASSPLTSGAGYGYTF. As DNA, the CDR3 is TGTGCCAGCTCACCACTAACTTCGGGCGCGGGCTATGGCTACACCTTC.

CDR3 in DNA: TGTGCCAGTAGTATTGGGGACAGGGTAGGGAACACAGATACGCAGTATTTT. It encodes CASSIGDRVGNTDTQYF. The rearrangement links TRBV19 to TRBJ2-3; TRBD1 aligns across 9 bases. This CDR3 is 17 amino acids long. The J segment lost 2 bases and the V segment lost 3 bases, leaving 9 bases of the junction unmatched. CDR1 is LNHDA, CDR2 SQIVND, per germline (reference sequence).

CDR3: CASSPVAGGIGTQYF. In DNA, the CDR3 is TGTGCCAGCAGCCCGGTAGCGGGGGGGATTGGGACCCAGTACTTC. The V call is TRBV11-2, the J call TRBJ2-5; TRBD2 agrees at 11 bases. CDR1 and CDR2 from the germline V gene are SGHAT and FQNNGV. This CDR3 comprises 15 residues. Germline trimming cut 5 bases from V and 7 bases from J; bases unmatched to any gene: 9.

The chain combines TRBV18 with TRBJ2-7, with 10 bases aligning to TRBD1. The V and J ends lost 0 bases and 2 bases, in that order; junction bases with no gene match: 10. Germline V CDR1 and CDR2: KGHSH, LQKENI. This CDR3 spans 18 amino acids. CDR3 protein: CASSPPVGQGPRPYEQYV. The CDR3 DNA follows: TGTGCCAGCTCACCACCGGTGGGACAGGGGCCTCGCCCCTACGAGCAGTACGTC.

This clone was recorded a few times. V usage is TRBV29-1 and J usage is TRBJ1-4, with 8 bases aligning to TRBD1. This CDR3 has 14 amino acids. Germline CDR1 reads SQVTM; CDR2 reads ANQGSEA. The ends lost 1 base at V and 7 bases at J; junction bases unmatched: 5. The DNA of the CDR3 is TGCAGCGTTGAAGTCAGGGGGCCGGGTGAAAAACTGTTTTTT. Translation: CSVEVRGPGEKLFF.